This is a list of T cell receptor beta chains from one sample in a study of lymphopenia after photon versus proton radiotherapy. Produced via immunoSEQ multiplex PCR; TCRdb's table is partial and in-frame only. This sample has 37,000 or so clones, with 70% to 90% found just once. The sample consisted of peripheral blood, taken from a patient treated with photon-based radiotherapy. Source of these receptors: a man in his forties or fifties with gastric cancer. CDR3s include the opening cysteine and the closing phenylalanine or tryptophan. The D gene is left open where the match is weak. Clone sizes are given selectively: once, few, many, or a class where the clone is expanded.

>TRBJ2-7|14|TRBV19|-|TRBD2
TGTGCCAGTAGTATAACTAGCGGGAGCGACGAGCAGTACTTC
CASSITSGSDEQYF
>TRBJ2-7|12|TRBV28|-|-
TGTGCCAGCAGAGGTAGGTCCTACGAGCAGTACTTC
CASRGRSYEQYF
>TRBJ2-2|17|TRBV7-6|-|-
TGTGCCAGCAGCGGAAGGGAAGGCCGGGCGAACACCGGGGAGCTGTTTTTT
CASSGREGRANTGELFF
>TRBJ2-5|13|TRBV9|-|-
TGTGCCAGCAGCGTCGACAAACAAGAGACCCAGTACTTC
CASSVDKQETQYF
>TRBJ1-1|15|TRBV5-1|few|-
TGCGCCAGCACCCTGAACCCGGGACAGAACACTGAAGCTTTCTTT
CASTLNPGQNTEAFF
>TRBJ2-3|14|TRBV6-5|-|-
TGTGCCAGCAGGCCGGGACTGCGGGCAGATACGCAGTATTTT
CASRPGLRADTQYF
>TRBJ2-1|16|TRBV7-3|-|-
TGTGCCAGCAGCTTAACGGTTTCTAGTCGTAGGAATGAGCAGTTCTTC
CASSLTVSSRRNEQFF
>TRBJ2-7|8|TRBV21-1|few|-
TGTGCCAGCAGACGACGGTACTTC
CASRRRYF
>TRBJ2-2|11|TRBV6-5|-|-
TGTGCCAGCAGGGGAGTCGGGGAGCTGTTTTTT
CASRGVGELFF
>TRBJ2-1|16|TRBV7-2|-|-
TGTGCCAGCAGCGATGGGCGGGTTTACTCCTACAATGAGCAGTTCTTC
CASSDGRVYSYNEQFF
>TRBJ2-7|15|TRBV19|-|-
TGTGCCAGTAGTGCCTCCCTCCGGGTAGGGTACGAGCAGTACTTC
CASSASLRVGYEQYF
>TRBJ2-7|14|TRBV10-3|-|-
TGTGCCATCAGTGTAGAGGACGCGCCAGGCGAGCAGTACTTC
CAISVEDAPGEQYF
>TRBJ2-7|12|TRBV11-1|-|-
TGTGCCAGCAGCTTAGCGCGTAACGAGCAGTACTTC
CASSLARNEQYF
>TRBJ1-1|12|TRBV28|-|-
TGTGCCAGCAGTTTTCTGAACACTGAAGCTTTCTTT
CASSFLNTEAFF
>TRBJ2-1|15|TRBV2|-|TRBD2
TGTGCCAGCACCCGTAGCGGGAGCTCCTACAATGAGCAGTTCTTC
CASTRSGSSYNEQFF
>TRBJ1-3|14|TRBV15|-|-
TGTGCCACCAGCAGCCAGGTTTCAGGAAACACCATATATTTT
CATSSQVSGNTIYF
>TRBJ1-5|17|TRBV21-1|-|-
TGTGCCAGCTTATCAAAGTTCTACAGGGCGAGCAATCAGCCCCAGCATTTT
CASLSKFYRASNQPQHF
>TRBJ2-5|14|TRBV5-1|-|-
TGCGCCAGCAGCTTGGGCTTTGGGCTGGAGACCCAGTACTTC
CASSLGFGLETQYF
>TRBJ2-1|14|TRBV6-4|-|TRBD2
TGTGCCAGCAGTGACTTAGCGGGAGCCAATGAGCAGTTCTTC
CASSDLAGANEQFF
>TRBJ1-2|15|TRBV4-2|-|-
TGTGCCAGCAGCCGCCCGCGGGGGGAAGAAGGGGGCTACACCTTC
CASSRPRGEEGGYTF
>TRBJ2-3|12|TRBV6-4|-|-
TGTGCCAGCAGTGAAAATGGGGATACGCAGTATTTT
CASSENGDTQYF
>TRBJ2-7|17|TRBV23-1|-|TRBD2
TGCGCCAGCAGTCAATTCCGCCTAGCGGACCGCTCCTACGAGCAGTACTTC
CASSQFRLADRSYEQYF
>TRBJ2-5|14|TRBV28|once|-
TGTGCCAGCCGGAGCGGGTATAACCAAGAGACCCAGTACTTC
CASRSGYNQETQYF
>TRBJ1-1|13|TRBV9|-|-
TGTGCCAGCAGCGTAGGGACAAACACTGAAGCTTTCTTT
CASSVGTNTEAFF
>TRBJ1-3|15|TRBV7-6|-|-
TGTGCCAGCAGCTCGTACCTTGGGGCTGGAAACACCATATATTTT
CASSSYLGAGNTIYF
>TRBJ1-1|14|TRBV7-8|-|-
TGTGCCAGCAGACAAGACAGGTTGAACACTGAAGCTTTCTTT
CASRQDRLNTEAFF
>TRBJ1-2|14|TRBV6-5|-|-
TGTGCCAGCAGCCGACTCCCTCGCAACTATGGCTACACCTTC
CASSRLPRNYGYTF
>TRBJ1-2|12|TRBV30|-|TRBD1
TGTGCCTGGATGGGGACAGGGATAGGCTACACCTTC
CAWMGTGIGYTF
>TRBJ2-5|14|TRBV11-3|-|TRBD1
TGTGCCAGCAGCTTCAGGGGGAAACAAGAGACCCAGTACTTC
CASSFRGKQETQYF
>TRBJ1-2|15|TRBV5-3|-|-
TGTGCCAGAAGCTTGGGGGACACAACTAACTATGGCTACACCTTC
CARSLGDTTNYGYTF
>TRBJ2-2|20|TRBV7-8|once|TRBD2
TGTGCCAGCAGCTTATTGGATCAGGGACTAGCGGGAGGGGACACCGGGGAGCTGTTTTTT
CASSLLDQGLAGGDTGELFF
>TRBJ2-3|14|TRBV29-1|-|-
TGCAGCGGCTCTACCGGGACTAGCACAGATACGCAGTATTTT
CSGSTGTSTDTQYF
>TRBJ1-1|13|TRBV5-1|few|-
TGCGCCAGCACCGTGAGGAGCTCTGCTGAAGCTTTCTTT
CASTVRSSAEAFF
>TRBJ2-7|14|TRBV30|-|TRBD2
TGTGCCTGGTCCAGGACTAGCGGATCACGAGCAGTTATCTTC
CAWSRTSGSRAVIF
>TRBJ1-1|15|TRBV19|-|-
TGTGCCAGTAGTATGGGGGCCGCTGGGAACACTGAAGCTTTCTTT
CASSMGAAGNTEAFF
>TRBJ1-2|17|TRBV11-2|-|-
TGTGCCAGCAGCTCGCCCGGGTCCTCCGGAAGGACGTATGGCTACACCTTC
CASSSPGSSGRTYGYTF
>TRBJ2-1|15|TRBV9|few|TRBD1
TGTGCCAGCAGCCCTCAGGACAGGGGGCTTGTTGAGCAGTTCTTC
CASSPQDRGLVEQFF
>TRBJ2-7|15|TRBV2|-|TRBD1
TGTGCCAGCAGTGGAGACAGGGGGGCCCGAGGGGGGCAGTACTTC
CASSGDRGARGGQYF
>TRBJ2-7|15|TRBV19|-|TRBD2
TGTGCCAGTAGGATGGGACTAGCGGGCTCCTACGAGCAGTACTTC
CASRMGLAGSYEQYF
>TRBJ2-7|15|TRBV29-1|once|TRBD2
TGCAGCGTTGGAGGGACTAGCGGGGGTTCCTACGAGCAGTACTTC
CSVGGTSGGSYEQYF
>TRBJ2-7|13|TRBV9|-|-
TGTGCCAGCGGGGAAGGAGTAGGGTACGAGCAGTACTTC
CASGEGVGYEQYF
>TRBJ2-1|14|TRBV19|once|-
TGTGCCAGTACCTCGATCGGACCCTACAATGAGCAGTTCTTC
CASTSIGPYNEQFF
>TRBJ2-1|15|TRBV9|-|-
TGTGCCAGCAGCGTGGGGGCGCGGGAGCTCCATGAGCAGTTCTTC
CASSVGARELHEQFF
>TRBJ2-7|13|TRBV2|-|TRBD2
TGTGCCAGCGGACCTAGCGGGACCTACGAGCAGTACTTC
CASGPSGTYEQYF
>TRBJ2-1|14|TRBV5-1|-|-
TGCGCCAGCAGCTCAGGGGTACGATACAATGAGCAGTTCTTC
CASSSGVRYNEQFF
>TRBJ1-3|15|TRBV30|-|-
TGTGCCTGGAGTTGGGACGGGACGTTTGGAAACACCATATATTTT
CAWSWDGTFGNTIYF
>TRBJ1-2|17|TRBV28|-|TRBD1
TGTGCCAGCAGGGATACGGGGGGGGCAGGGGGCCCCTATGGCTACACCTTC
CASRDTGGAGGPYGYTF
>TRBJ2-3|14|TRBV29-1|-|TRBD2
TGCAGCGTTGGGGCGGGGGGCAGCACAGATACGCAGTATTTT
CSVGAGGSTDTQYF
>TRBJ2-2|14|TRBV2|-|-
TGTGCCAGCAAAAGGACAGAGAACACCGGGGAGCTGTTTTTT
CASKRTENTGELFF
>TRBJ2-1|15|TRBV29-1|-|-
TGCAGCGTTGAGAGTTTTGTGGGACTTAACAATGAGCAGTTCTTC
CSVESFVGLNNEQFF
>TRBJ2-1|13|TRBV11-3|-|-
TGTGCCAGCAGCTTATTCCAGAACAGTGAGCAGTTCTTC
CASSLFQNSEQFF
>TRBJ2-2|16|TRBV7-7|-|TRBD2
TGTGCCAGCAGCCCAAAGGCGGGAGGGTCAACCGGGGAGCTGTTTTTT
CASSPKAGGSTGELFF
>TRBJ2-5|14|TRBV5-1|-|-
TGCGCCAGCAGCTTCTACACCGTTAGCGAGACCCAGTACTTC
CASSFYTVSETQYF
>TRBJ1-6|14|TRBV30|-|-
TGTGCCTGCTCCCAGGGAAATCGGGATTCACCCCTCCACTTT
CACSQGNRDSPLHF
>TRBJ2-3|16|TRBV7-2|-|TRBD2
TGTGCCAGCAGCTTAGCAGCGGGCGGGAGGCCAGATACGCAGTATTTT
CASSLAAGGRPDTQYF
>TRBJ1-4|14|TRBV15|-|TRBD1
TGTGCCACAGGACAGGGAGGGACTAATGAAAAACTGTTTTTT
CATGQGGTNEKLFF
>TRBJ2-7|17|TRBV2|-|-
TGTGCCAGCAGTGAAAGTCGCGGAGGGAGGAGGTCCTACGAGCAGTACTTC
CASSESRGGRRSYEQYF
>TRBJ2-3|15|TRBV7-9|-|TRBD1
TGTGCCAGCAGCGCTACCGGGACAGGGCCAGATACGCAGTATTTT
CASSATGTGPDTQYF
>TRBJ2-3|14|TRBV5-1|-|-
TGCGCCAGCAAGGACAGCCCTAGCACAGATACGCAGTATTTT
CASKDSPSTDTQYF